This TCR beta chain was identified during a study of blood T cell repertoires in COVID-19. Study overall: COVID-19 samples collected from the United States, Italy and Spain covered acute and convalescent phases. Nucleic acid was either cDNA or gDNA, and it came from T cells, B-cell-depleted T cells, or PBMCs.

The CDR3 loop spans 15 amino acids. V lost 8 bases and J 5 bases, leaving 16 bases between the germline ends. From germline, CDR1 is SNHLY and CDR2 FYNNEI. Source study methods: Estimates of nucleated cell counts were drawn from the amplification of reference gene primers. TCRdb's copy holds only in-frame clones and misses some; the assay was immunoSEQ multiplex PCR. That table is the source of V, J and clone size, and D and trimming were worked out from the DNA. The sample includes approximately 190,000 clones, less than 90% seen only once; the top ten take 2.1%. The TCR sequence derives from a man aged 70-80 years with active or convalescent COVID-19. This chain connects TRBV2 to TRBJ1-6; D remains unclear. The sequencing input was peripheral blood. CDR3 amino acids: CASSSRIGDNSPLHF. CDR3 nucleotides: TGTGCCAGCTCATCAAGGATCGGAGATAATTCACCCCTCCACTTT.